Sequencing of this T cell receptor beta chain was carried out in a study of T-cell reconstitution after alpha-beta-depleted transplantation in children. Study observations and caveats: As was reported, about two months after transplant, alpha-beta T cells came from several hundred expanded graft clones. The study traced high day-60 TCRbeta diversity in some patients to surviving recipient T cells and thymic progenitors. Fresh T-cell production supplied most of the T-cell counts and diversity seen one year after transplant.

TCRbeta library construction was performed incorporating unique molecular identifiers. TCRdb reprocessed the PCR reads with MiXCR, giving one entry per CDR3 protein. The data hold about 340,000 distinct CDR3 sequences, with about a sixth observed a single time. Per germline, CDR1 DFQATT and CDR2 SNEGSKA (reference sequence). This CDR3 has 16 amino acids. About this clonotype: No antigen is known for it. Mismatch with germline at one junction end may stem from a read error.

Here the sequenced sample was PBMCs, mostly from graft donor cells, taken 360 days after TCRalphabeta/CD19-depleted stem cell transplant. The TCR originated in a male patient between 2 and 9 years old who had a stem cell transplant for acute lymphoblastic leukemia, so the T cells may come from the graft donor. The chain carries TRBV20-1 and TRBJ2-1; 13 positions agree with TRBD2. The CDR3 nucleotides are TGCTGTGCTAGAGCTCGGACTAGCGGGAGTCTTAATGAGCAGTTCTTC. Amino acids: CCARARTSGSLNEQFF.